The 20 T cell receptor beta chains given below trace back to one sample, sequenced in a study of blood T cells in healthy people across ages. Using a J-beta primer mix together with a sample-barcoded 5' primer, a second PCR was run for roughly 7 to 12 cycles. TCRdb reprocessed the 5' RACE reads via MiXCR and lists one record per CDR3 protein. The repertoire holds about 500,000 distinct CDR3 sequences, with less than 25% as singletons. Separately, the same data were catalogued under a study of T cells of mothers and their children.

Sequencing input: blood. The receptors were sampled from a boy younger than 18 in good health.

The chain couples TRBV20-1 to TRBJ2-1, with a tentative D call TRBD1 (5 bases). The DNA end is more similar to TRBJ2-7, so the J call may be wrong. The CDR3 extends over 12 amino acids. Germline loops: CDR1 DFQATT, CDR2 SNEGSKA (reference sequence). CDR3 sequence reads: CSVGAGSDEQYF. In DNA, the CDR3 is TGCAGTGTCGGCGCAGGGTCTGACGAGCAGTACTTC.

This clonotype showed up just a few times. The CDR3 sequence is CASSYPAGGEEKLFF. The CDR3 DNA follows: TGTGCCAGCAGTTACCCCGCGGGGGGGGAAGAAAAACTGTTTTTT. The rearrangement joins TRBV6-6 to TRBJ1-4; D possibly corresponds to TRBD1 (5 bases). Between the trimmed V and J ends, which lost 2 bases and 8 bases, there was a span of 15 bases. Germline loops: CDR1 MNHNY, CDR2 SVGAGI (reference sequence). CDR3 size: 15 residues.

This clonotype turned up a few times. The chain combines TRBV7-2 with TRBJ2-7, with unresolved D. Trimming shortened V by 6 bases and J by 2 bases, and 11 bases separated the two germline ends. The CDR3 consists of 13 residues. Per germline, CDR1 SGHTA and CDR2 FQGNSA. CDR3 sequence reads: CASRFGPAYEQYF. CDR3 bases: TGTGCCAGCAGGTTTGGGCCCGCCTACGAGCAGTACTTC.

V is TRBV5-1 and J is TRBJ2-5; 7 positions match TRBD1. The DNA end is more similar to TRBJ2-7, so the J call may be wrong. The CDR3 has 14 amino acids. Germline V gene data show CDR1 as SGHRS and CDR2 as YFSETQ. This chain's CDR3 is CASRDGTETYEQYF. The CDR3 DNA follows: TGCGCCAGCAGGGACGGGACAGAGACCTACGAGCAGTACTTC.

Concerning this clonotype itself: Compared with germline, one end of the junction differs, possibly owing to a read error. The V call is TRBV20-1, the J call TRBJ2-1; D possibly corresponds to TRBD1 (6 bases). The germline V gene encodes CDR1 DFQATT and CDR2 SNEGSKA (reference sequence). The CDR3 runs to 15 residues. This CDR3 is CSAPRTASSYSEQFF. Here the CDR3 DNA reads TGCAGTGCACCTAGGACAGCCAGCTCCTACAGTGAGCAGTTCTTC.

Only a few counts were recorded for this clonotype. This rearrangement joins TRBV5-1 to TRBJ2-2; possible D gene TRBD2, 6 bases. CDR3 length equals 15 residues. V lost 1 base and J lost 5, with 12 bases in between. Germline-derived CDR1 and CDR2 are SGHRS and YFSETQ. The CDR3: CASSLLAGRTGELFF. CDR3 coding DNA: TGCGCCAGCAGCTTGCTGGCGGGGCGTACCGGGGAGCTGTTTTTT.

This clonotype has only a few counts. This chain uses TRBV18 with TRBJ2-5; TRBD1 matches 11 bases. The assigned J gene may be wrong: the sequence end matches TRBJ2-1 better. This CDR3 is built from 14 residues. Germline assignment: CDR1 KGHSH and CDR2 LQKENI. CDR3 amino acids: CASSSGQGADEQFF. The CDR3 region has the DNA TGTGCCAGCTCATCCGGACAGGGGGCAGATGAGCAGTTCTTC.

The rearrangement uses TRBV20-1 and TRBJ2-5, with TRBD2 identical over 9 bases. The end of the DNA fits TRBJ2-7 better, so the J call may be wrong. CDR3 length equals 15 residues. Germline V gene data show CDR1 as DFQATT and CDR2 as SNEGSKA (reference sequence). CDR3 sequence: CSASTPSGDNYEQYF. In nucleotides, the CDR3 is TGCAGTGCTAGTACTCCTAGCGGGGATAACTACGAGCAGTACTTC.

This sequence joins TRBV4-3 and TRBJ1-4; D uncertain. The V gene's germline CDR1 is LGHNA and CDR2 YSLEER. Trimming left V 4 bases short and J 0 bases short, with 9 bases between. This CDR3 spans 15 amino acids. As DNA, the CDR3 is TGCGCCAGCAGCCGGAAGGGAGCAACTAATGAAAAACTGTTTTTT. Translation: CASSRKGATNEKLFF.

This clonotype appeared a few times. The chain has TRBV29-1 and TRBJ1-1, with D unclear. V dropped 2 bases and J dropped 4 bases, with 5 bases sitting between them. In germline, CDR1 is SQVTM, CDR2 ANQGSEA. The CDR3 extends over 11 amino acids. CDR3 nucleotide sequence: TGCAGCGTTGAAATGGGCACTGAAGCTTTCTTT. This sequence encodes CSVEMGTEAFF.

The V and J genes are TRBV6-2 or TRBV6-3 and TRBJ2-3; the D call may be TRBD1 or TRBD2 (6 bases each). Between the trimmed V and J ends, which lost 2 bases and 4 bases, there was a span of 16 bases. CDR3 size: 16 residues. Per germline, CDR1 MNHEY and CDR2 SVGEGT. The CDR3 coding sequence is TGTGCCAGCAGTTACCCGACTAACGGGGGCTCAGATACGCAGTATTTT. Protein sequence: CASSYPTNGGSDTQYF.

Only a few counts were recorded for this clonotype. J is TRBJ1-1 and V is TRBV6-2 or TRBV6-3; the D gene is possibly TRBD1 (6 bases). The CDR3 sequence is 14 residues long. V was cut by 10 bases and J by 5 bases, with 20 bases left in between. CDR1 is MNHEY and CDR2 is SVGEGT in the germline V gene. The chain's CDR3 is CAIQSLYRATEAFF. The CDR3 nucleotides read TGTGCCATCCAATCCCTGTACAGGGCTACTGAAGCTTTCTTT.

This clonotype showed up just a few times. CDR3 nucleotide sequence: TGTGCCAGCAGCGTGGGGGACGGGGCCGACTACGAGCAGTACTTC. It encodes CASSVGDGADYEQYF. The chain links TRBV9 to TRBJ2-7; possibly TRBD1 or TRBD2 for D (5 bases each). With 2 bases removed from V and 3 bases from J, the gap between germline ends came to 15 bases. The germline CDR1 and CDR2 sequences are SGDLS and YYNGEE. The CDR3 totals 15 residues.

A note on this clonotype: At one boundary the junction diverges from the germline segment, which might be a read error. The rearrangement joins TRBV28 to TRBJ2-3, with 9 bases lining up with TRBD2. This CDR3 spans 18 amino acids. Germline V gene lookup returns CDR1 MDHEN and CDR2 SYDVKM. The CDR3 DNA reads TGTGCCAGCACTAAGGGCCGCGCAGCGGGGGGCCTCACAGATGCGCAGTATTTT. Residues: CASTKGRAAGGLTDAQYF.

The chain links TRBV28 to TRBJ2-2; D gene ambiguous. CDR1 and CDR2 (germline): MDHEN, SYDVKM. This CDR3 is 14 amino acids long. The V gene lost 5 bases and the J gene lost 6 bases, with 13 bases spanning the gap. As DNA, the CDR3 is TGTGCCAGCAGTCCTCACATAGACGCCGGGGAGCTGTTTTTT. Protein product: CASSPHIDAGELFF. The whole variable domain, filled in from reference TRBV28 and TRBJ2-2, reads DVKVTQSSRYLVKRTGEKVFLECVQDMDHENMFWYRQDPGLGLRLIYFSYDVKMKEKGDIPEGYSVSREKKERFSLILESASTNQTSMYLCASSPHIDAGELFFGEGSRLTVL.

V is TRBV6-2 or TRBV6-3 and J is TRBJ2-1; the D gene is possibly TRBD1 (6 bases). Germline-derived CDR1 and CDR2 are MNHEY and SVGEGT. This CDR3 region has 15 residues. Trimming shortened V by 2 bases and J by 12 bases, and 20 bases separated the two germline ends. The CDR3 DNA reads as TGTGCCAGCAGTTACGACAGGATCGGAGCAGTCGTGCAGTTCTTC. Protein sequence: CASSYDRIGAVVQFF.

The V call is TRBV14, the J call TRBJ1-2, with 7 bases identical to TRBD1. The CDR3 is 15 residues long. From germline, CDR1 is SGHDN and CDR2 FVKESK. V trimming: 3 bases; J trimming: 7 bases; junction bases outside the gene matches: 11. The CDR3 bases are TGTGCCAGCAGCCACGTATTACAGGGGCCCTCTGGCTACACCTTC. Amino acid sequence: CASSHVLQGPSGYTF.

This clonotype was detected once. The CDR3 region is CAISPGTGNDEQFF. DNA of the CDR3: TGTGCCATCAGTCCCGGGACAGGGAATGATGAGCAGTTCTTC. V usage is TRBV10-3 and J usage is TRBJ2-1; the match to TRBD1 covers 9 bases. After removal of 5 bases from V and 8 bases from J, the junction contained 7 bases not matched to a gene. CDR3 length equals 14 residues. Germline V gene data show CDR1 as ENHRY and CDR2 as SYGVKD.

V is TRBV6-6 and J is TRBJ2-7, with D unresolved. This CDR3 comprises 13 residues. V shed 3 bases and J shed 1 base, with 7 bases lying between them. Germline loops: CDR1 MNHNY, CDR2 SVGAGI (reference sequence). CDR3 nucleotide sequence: TGTGCCAGCAGTTATCTGAGATCCTACGAGCAGTACTTC. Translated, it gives CASSYLRSYEQYF.

CDR3 residues: CASSFLGRGMNTEAFF. Here the CDR3 DNA reads TGTGCCAGCAGCTTTTTGGGGAGGGGGATGAACACTGAAGCTTTCTTT. The genes are TRBV7-2 and TRBJ1-1, with D maybe TRBD1 (6 bases). The length of the CDR3 is 16 residues. Germline V lookup: CDR1 SGHTA, CDR2 FQGNSA. V was clipped by 3 bases and J by 0 bases, with 14 bases between them.